The rows below give T cell receptor beta chains drawn from one sample of a study of blood T cell repertoires in COVID-19. Using immunoSEQ multiplex PCR, the repertoire was profiled, and TCRdb retains in-frame clones only, with some absent. The table includes 200,000 or so clones, 88% detected once. The sequenced material came from PBMCs or T cells enriched from blood (not recorded which). Receptors were obtained from a woman aged 25 to 39 who had recovered from COVID-19. Both conserved end residues are trimmed from each CDR3. The order of the fields is J gene, V gene, CDR3 protein.

>TRBJ1-1|TRBV18
ASSRTGTGLWNTEAF
>TRBJ2-2|TRBV5-8
ASSFYGGGTTNTGELF
>TRBJ1-1|TRBV7-2
ASRATGGEAF
>TRBJ2-1|TRBV4-3
ASSQRWGLAGYNEQF
>TRBJ2-5|TRBV6-5
ACLGLDQYQETQY
>TRBJ1-4|TRBV5-8
ASSLGRGLNEKLF
>TRBJ1-1|TRBV9
ASSVRAEGEAF
>TRBJ2-5|TRBV7-8
ASSLATHVSAGGRQETQY
>TRBJ2-5|TRBV7-8
ASSLGGTASGGQQETQY
>TRBJ2-7|TRBV19
ASRNRELSYEQY
>TRBJ1-5|TRBV28
ASRSQGYDQPQH
>TRBJ1-2|TRBV27
ASRGLGTGYGYGYT
>TRBJ1-1|TRBV21-1
ASSKVGGTEAF
>TRBJ2-1|TRBV6-4
ASSRFGGVYNEQF
>TRBJ2-6|TRBV19
ASSSRQGAHSGANVLT
>TRBJ1-6|TRBV19
ASSMGTGSGISPLH